One and the same sample provided the 17 T cell receptor beta chains below, sequenced in a study of blood T cell repertoires in COVID-19. TCRdb keeps only in-frame clones here, not all; method: immunoSEQ multiplex PCR. The sample holds around 200,000 clones, 88% seen once. What was sequenced was peripheral blood. Every receptor here comes from a man aged 18 to 35 with active or convalescent COVID-19.

The J gene is TRBJ2-1, the V gene TRBV7-3; TRBD2 agrees at 14 bases. The CDR3 extends over 13 amino acids. Trimming took 5 bases from V and 13 from J; bases not matched to a gene: 4. CDR1 is SGHTA, CDR2 FQGTGA, per germline. This CDR3 is CASSKGTSGSQFF. In nucleotides, the CDR3 is TGTGCCAGCAGCAAAGGGACTAGCGGGAGTCAGTTCTTC.

The V call is TRBV7-2, the J call TRBJ2-3, with 13 bases matching TRBD2. The ends lost 3 bases at V and 3 bases at J; junction bases unmatched: 3. CDR1 and CDR2 from the germline V gene are SGHTA and FQGNSA. The CDR3 loop spans 16 amino acids. This chain's CDR3 is CASSFATSGGTDTQYF. DNA for the CDR3: TGTGCCAGCAGCTTCGCGACTAGCGGGGGGACAGATACGCAGTATTTT.

About this clone: This sample includes further DNA sequences coding for the same CDR3. The chain is built from TRBV7-9 and TRBJ2-5; 8 bases align to TRBD1. Germline CDR1 is SEHNR and CDR2 is FQNEAQ (reference sequence). The CDR3 consists of 15 residues. The junction had 6 bases not matched to a gene; V was cut back by 1 base and J by 5 bases. CDR3 sequence reads: CASSLDQGAGETQYF. As DNA, the CDR3 is TGTGCCAGCAGCTTAGATCAGGGGGCAGGTGAGACCCAGTACTTC.

The chain recombines TRBV30 with TRBJ1-3, with 7 positions matching TRBD1. There are 15 residues in the CDR3. V lost 2 bases, J lost 0 bases, and 4 bases stayed unmatched. CDR1 is GTSNPN and CDR2 is SVGIG in the germline V gene (reference sequence). Here the CDR3 DNA reads TGTGCCTGGAGTTACGGACAGGCCTCTGGAAACACCATATATTTT. It is translated as CAWSYGQASGNTIYF.

The V call is TRBV7-3, the J call TRBJ2-5; 10 bases are a match to TRBD1. The CDR3 is 14 residues long. Germline V lookup: CDR1 SGHTA, CDR2 FQGTGA. With V trimmed by 5 bases and J by 3 bases, 3 bases remained unmatched. The chain's CDR3 is CASSLTGGKETQYF. CDR3 sequence (DNA): TGTGCCAGCAGCCTGACAGGGGGCAAAGAGACCCAGTACTTC.

The chain is built from TRBV5-5 and TRBJ2-5; D unclear. The CDR3 is 13 residues long. Per germline, CDR1 SGHKS and CDR2 YYEKEE (reference sequence). V lost 2 bases, J lost 5 bases, and 10 bases lay in between. The CDR3 is CASSFGLRETQYF. CDR3 sequence (DNA): TGTGCCAGCAGCTTTGGATTGAGGGAGACCCAGTACTTC.

The chain carries TRBV5-8 and TRBJ2-1; 8 bases are a match to TRBD2. The CDR3 is 15 amino acids. Germline-derived CDR1 and CDR2 are SGHTS and YDEGEE. The V segment lost 6 bases and the J segment 4 bases; nucleotides outside the gene matches: 9. CDR3 sequence: CASTPTSGSYNEQFF. The CDR3 DNA follows: TGTGCCAGCACCCCTACTAGCGGAAGTTACAATGAGCAGTTCTTC.

The genes are TRBV6-5 and TRBJ1-1; 10 bases agree with TRBD1. J gave up 5 bases and V 7 bases, and 7 bases lay outside the gene matches. CDR1 and CDR2 (germline): MNHEY, SVGAGI. The CDR3 runs 14 residues. In DNA, the CDR3 is TGTGCCAGCATTCGACAGGGGGCGCGGACTGAAGCTTTCTTT. This translates into CASIRQGARTEAFF.

The rearrangement joins TRBV6-5 to TRBJ1-1; D gene unclear. Between the trimmed V and J ends, which lost 6 bases and 0 bases, there was a span of 8 bases. CDR1 MNHEY and CDR2 SVGAGI come from the germline V gene. The CDR3 runs 13 residues. The CDR3 DNA reads as TGTGCCAGCAGCCCCGCTATGAACACTGAAGCTTTCTTT. Translated, it gives CASSPAMNTEAFF.

The genes are TRBV30 and TRBJ2-1, with 8 bases that match TRBD1. Trimming at V came to 4 bases and at J to 8 bases, leaving 7 bases not matched to a gene. The CDR3 has 13 residues. Germline CDR1 GTSNPN, CDR2 SVGIG (reference sequence). The chain's CDR3 is CAWNAAGGHEQFF. CDR3 nucleotide sequence: TGTGCCTGGAACGCGGCAGGGGGCCATGAGCAGTTCTTC.

The rearrangement joins TRBV24-1 to TRBJ2-7, with D tentatively TRBD1 (5 bases). CDR3 size: 16 residues. Germline V CDR1 and CDR2: KGHDR, SFDVKD. V lost 3 bases and J 5 bases, leaving 19 bases between the germline ends. The CDR3, as DNA: TGTGCCACCAGTGATGGGGTCACAGGCTCTTCCCACGAGCAGTACTTC. Translation: CATSDGVTGSSHEQYF.

The chain has TRBV14 and TRBJ2-3; the D gene is possibly TRBD2 (6 bases). V lost 1 base and J 1 base, leaving 9 bases between the germline ends. Per the germline V gene, CDR1 is SGHDN and CDR2 is FVKESK. The CDR3 is 15 amino acids. CDR3 amino acids: CASSQVPSGTDTQYF. CDR3 DNA: TGTGCCAGCAGCCAAGTCCCTAGCGGCACAGATACGCAGTATTTT.

J is TRBJ1-2 and V is TRBV6-1; TRBD1 agrees at 7 bases. J lost 2 bases, V lost 3 bases, and 6 bases had no gene match. CDR3 length: 15 amino acids. Germline V CDR1 and CDR2: MNHNS, SASEGT. CDR3 sequence reads: CASSDLGQKNYGYTF. DNA for the CDR3: TGTGCCAGCAGTGATCTGGGACAGAAGAACTATGGCTACACCTTC.

The V and J genes are TRBV7-2 and TRBJ2-2; possible D gene TRBD2, 6 bases. V shed 8 bases and J shed 8 bases, with 27 bases lying between them. The CDR3 totals 17 residues. Germline V gene sequence: CDR1 SGHTA, CDR2 FQGNSA. The CDR3 DNA sequence: TGTGCCAGCCAGACTAGGGACGGGAGAAGCGCGGGTGGGGAGCTGTTTTTT. It translates to CASQTRDGRSAGGELFF.

This clone was recorded a few times. The chain links TRBV30 to TRBJ1-4, with a tentative D call TRBD1 (6 bases). Trimming stripped 3 bases from V and 4 bases from J, with 15 bases between. The CDR3 totals 15 residues. Germline CDR1 and CDR2: GTSNPN and SVGIG (reference sequence). CDR3: CAWRTGGTSNEKLFF. Here the CDR3 DNA reads TGTGCCTGGAGGACCGGGGGGACAAGTAATGAAAAACTGTTTTTT.

This chain joins TRBV5-6 and TRBJ2-6; D is perhaps TRBD2 (5 bases). The CDR3 contains 16 residues. Per germline, CDR1 SGHDT and CDR2 YYEEEE. Trimming removed 0 bases from V and 0 bases from J, with 7 bases in between. In DNA form, the CDR3 reads TGTGCCAGCAGCTTGGAAGGGAGCTCTGGGGCCAACGTCCTGACTTTC. It codes for CASSLEGSSGANVLTF.

The chain couples TRBV6-6 to TRBJ1-2; possible D gene TRBD1, 5 bases. From germline, CDR1 is MNHNY and CDR2 SVGAGI (reference sequence). Trimming shortened V by 2 bases and J by 1 base, and 8 bases separated the two germline ends. The CDR3 sequence is 14 residues long. The CDR3 DNA follows: TGTGCCAGCAGTTACCAGGACATTAACTATGGCTACACCTTC. Residues: CASSYQDINYGYTF.